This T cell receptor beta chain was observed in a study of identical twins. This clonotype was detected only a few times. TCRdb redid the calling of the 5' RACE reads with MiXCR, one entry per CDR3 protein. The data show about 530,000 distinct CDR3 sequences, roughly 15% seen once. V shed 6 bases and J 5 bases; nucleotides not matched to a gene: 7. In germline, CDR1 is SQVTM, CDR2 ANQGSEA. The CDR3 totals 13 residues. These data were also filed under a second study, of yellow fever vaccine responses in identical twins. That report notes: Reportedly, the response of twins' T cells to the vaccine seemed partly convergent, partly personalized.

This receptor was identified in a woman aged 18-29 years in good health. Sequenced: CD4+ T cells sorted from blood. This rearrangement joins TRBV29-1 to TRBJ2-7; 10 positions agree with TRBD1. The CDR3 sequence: CSVWTGGVHEQYF. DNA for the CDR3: TGCAGCGTGTGGACAGGGGGTGTACACGAGCAGTACTTC.